The clone carrying this T cell receptor (beta chain) was recorded at least ten times. V gave up 5 bases and J gave up 5 bases, with 13 bases separating them. CDR1 and CDR2 from the germline V gene are MNHEY and SMNVEV (reference sequence). The length of the CDR3 is 14 residues. TCRdb redid the calling of the 5' RACE reads with MiXCR, one entry per CDR3 protein. Of fewer than 80,000 distinct CDR3 sequences in the sample, 4% to 5.5% were seen once. This entry comes from a study of neurological immune-mediated disorders. The sequence derives from a woman between 45 and 65 years old with multiple sclerosis. V usage is TRBV27 and J usage is TRBJ1-5; unclear D gene. Sequences were obtained from PBMCs. The CDR3 reads CASSQRVLDQPQHF. Here the CDR3 DNA reads TGTGCCAGCAGTCAACGAGTCTTAGATCAGCCCCAGCATTTT.